The 8 T cell receptor beta chains listed next were all sequenced from one sample in a study of post-analysis software for immune sequencing data. Whole-study results and caveats: Comparison of patients with controls showed four or five TRBV segments more frequent in patients, TRBV5-6, TRBV5-1 and TRBV20-1 among them.

Antigen specificity for these receptors is unknown. Unique-molecular-identifier-tagged TCR beta cDNA libraries were used. MiXCR, applied by TCRdb to the PCR reads, yields one record per CDR3 protein. The data contain about 820,000 distinct CDR3 sequences, approximately 53% of them singletons. Sequenced: blood. These receptors were taken from a girl between 10 and 17 years old with multiple sclerosis.

Many counts were recorded for this clonotype. The chain joins TRBV20-1 to TRBJ2-7; 8 bases align to TRBD2. This CDR3 region has 17 residues. The germline V gene encodes CDR1 DFQATT and CDR2 SNEGSKA (reference sequence). Trimming at V came to 3 bases and at J to 1 base, leaving 14 bases not matched to a gene. The CDR3 region has the DNA TGCAGTGCTAGGGACTCCCGGCGGGGGGATCCATCCTACGAGCAGTACTTC. The encoded protein is CSARDSRRGDPSYEQYF.

This clonotype was observed a handful of times. The gene calls are TRBV7-3 and TRBJ2-1; D not certain. Germline V CDR1 and CDR2: SGHTA, FQGTGA. The germline V and J ends were trimmed by 3 bases and 2 bases, with 8 bases remaining between them. This CDR3 region has 14 residues. CDR3 nucleotide sequence: TGTGCCAGCAGCTTGCTAGGGCCCTACAATGAGCAGTTCTTC. Protein: CASSLLGPYNEQFF.

The rearrangement uses TRBV5-1 and TRBJ2-5; a possible D gene is TRBD1 (6 bases). The ends were cut back, 0 bases at V and 4 bases at J, with 13 bases in the middle. The CDR3 consists of 15 residues. Looked up from germline, CDR1 is SGHRS and CDR2 is YFSETQ. CDR3 in amino acids: CASSLAGWGLETQYF. DNA for the CDR3: TGCGCCAGCAGCTTGGCCGGATGGGGGCTAGAGACCCAGTACTTC. The full variable domain, with the rest looked up from reference TRBV5-1 and TRBJ2-5, is KAGVTQTPRYLIKTRGQQVTLSCSPISGHRSVSWYQQTPGQGLQFLFEYFSETQRNKGNFPGRFSGRQFSNSRSEMNVSTLELGDSALYLCASSLAGWGLETQYFGPGTRLLVL.

The rearrangement joins TRBV4-1 to TRBJ2-7; either TRBD1 or TRBD2 may fit D (5 bases each). CDR3 length: 17 residues. CDR1 is MGHRA, CDR2 YSYEKL, per germline. With 1 base removed from V and 0 bases from J, the gap between germline ends came to 16 bases. The CDR3, as DNA: TGCGCCAGCAGCCAAGCCTACGGGGATAGGGGCTCCTACGAGCAGTACTTC. Amino acid sequence: CASSQAYGDRGSYEQYF.

The CDR3 loop is CASSFVIGGWGQYF. The CDR3 DNA sequence: TGTGCCAGCAGCTTCGTTATCGGGGGCTGGGGGCAGTACTTC. The chain links TRBV7-9 to TRBJ2-7; D is possibly TRBD1 or TRBD2 (6 bases each). Between the trimmed V and J ends, which lost 3 bases and 9 bases, there was a span of 18 bases. CDR1 and CDR2 (germline): SEHNR, FQNEAQ (reference sequence). This CDR3 is 14 amino acids long.

The chain carries TRBV7-3 and TRBJ2-5, with D hard to call. The J call may not be correct, given that the DNA end is closer to TRBJ2-7. Germline values: CDR1 SGHTA, CDR2 FQGTGA. The CDR3 is made up of 14 amino acids. CDR3 coding DNA: TGTGCCAGCAGCTTATCCCCCAACTCCTACGAGCAGTACTTC. Residues: CASSLSPNSYEQYF.

This clonotype was seen once. The V gene is TRBV6-1, the J gene TRBJ1-2; D is possibly TRBD1 (5 bases). CDR1 is MNHNS, CDR2 SASEGT, per germline. This CDR3 has 13 amino acids. The V gene lost 8 bases and the J gene lost 4 bases, with 14 bases spanning the gap. The CDR3 reads CASGLRDRYGYTF. In nucleotides, the CDR3 is TGTGCCAGCGGGCTAAGGGACCGCTATGGCTACACCTTC.

The J gene is TRBJ2-7, the V gene TRBV4-1; TRBD2 is a possible D gene (6 bases). Germline CDR1 is MGHRA and CDR2 is YSYEKL. This CDR3 spans 14 amino acids. With 0 bases removed from V and 2 bases from J, the gap between germline ends came to 8 bases. CDR3 bases: TGCGCCAGCAGCCAAGAAGGAGGGGCCTACGAGCAGTACTTC. Its protein is CASSQEGGAYEQYF.